These 27 T cell receptor beta chains were all obtained from the same sample, sequenced in a study of control samples from healthy donors and cancer patients. Produced via immunoSEQ multiplex PCR; TCRdb's table is partial and in-frame only. In the table there are about 150,000 clones, approximately 93% of which are singletons. Material: blood. The receptor source for this set is a man aged 35-49 years in good health.

The rearrangement links TRBV7-9 to TRBJ2-7, with 10 nucleotides matching TRBD2. With V trimmed by 5 bases and J by 0 bases, 4 bases remained unmatched. CDR1 is SEHNR and CDR2 is FQNEAQ in the germline V gene (reference sequence). This CDR3 has 15 residues. CDR3 nucleotide sequence: TGTGCCAGCAGCCAAGGGACTAGCGCCTCCTACGAGCAGTACTTC. Translating it yields CASSQGTSASYEQYF.

This chain connects TRBV29-1 to TRBJ1-1, with 7 bases fitting TRBD1. V was clipped by 8 bases and J by 0 bases; unmatched bases: 6. This CDR3 has 13 residues. Germline V gene data show CDR1 as SQVTM and CDR2 as ANQGSEA. CDR3 sequence: CSLETGLNTEAFF. CDR3 nucleotides: TGCAGCCTAGAGACAGGGTTGAACACTGAAGCTTTCTTT.

The chain joins TRBV5-5 to TRBJ1-6; D gene uncertain. CDR3 length: 19 residues. Trimming removed 1 base from V and 1 base from J, with 18 bases in between. The germline V gene encodes CDR1 SGHKS and CDR2 YYEKEE (reference sequence). As DNA, the CDR3 is TGTGCCAGCAGCTTGCTCCCCTCAATGGTAGTTTCCTATAATTCACCCCTCCACTTT. Translating it yields CASSLLPSMVVSYNSPLHF.

The chain links TRBV24-1 to TRBJ1-1, with D possibly being TRBD1 (5 bases). CDR1 is KGHDR and CDR2 is SFDVKD in the germline V gene. The CDR3 spans 13 residues. V lost 5 bases and J lost 4, with 10 bases in between. The CDR3 loop reads CATSGRGSTEAFF. The DNA for the CDR3 is TGTGCCACCAGTGGCCGGGGGAGCACTGAAGCTTTCTTT.

This chain links TRBV6-5 with TRBJ2-7; no clear D gene. CDR1 is MNHEY and CDR2 is SVGAGI in the germline V gene. Trimming removed 4 bases at V and 3 bases at J, with 7 bases between. This CDR3 contains 12 residues. The DNA of the CDR3 is TGTGCCAGCAGTTCCCAGGTCTACGAGCAGTACTTC. Its protein product is CASSSQVYEQYF.

The chain uses TRBV6-2 or TRBV6-3 and TRBJ1-2; D may be TRBD1 (5 bases). There are 15 residues in the CDR3. With 4 bases removed from V and 7 bases from J, the gap between germline ends came to 19 bases. Germline V gene data show CDR1 as MNHEY and CDR2 as SVGEGT. DNA for the CDR3: TGTGCCAGCAGTTCAGTTGGAGGGGTTACACTTGGCTACACCTTC. As protein: CASSSVGGVTLGYTF.

The rearrangement joins TRBV13 to TRBJ1-6; D gene uncertain. This CDR3 is 15 amino acids long. The V gene lost 2 bases and the J gene lost 7 bases, with 12 bases spanning the gap. CDR1 is PRHDT, CDR2 FYEKMQ, per germline (reference sequence). CDR3 bases: TGTGCCAGCAGCTTAAAGGCAGGTCAAAATTCACCCCTCCACTTT. Translated: CASSLKAGQNSPLHF.

This clone has only a few counts. The chain combines TRBV5-5 with TRBJ1-6; D not resolved. Germline V gene data show CDR1 as SGHKS and CDR2 as YYEKEE (reference sequence). The CDR3 totals 16 residues. Between the trimmed V and J ends, which lost 3 bases and 0 bases, there was a span of 10 bases. The CDR3 bases are TGTGCCAGCAGCTACAGCCTCAGCTCCTATAATTCACCCCTCCACTTT. As protein: CASSYSLSSYNSPLHF.

The rearrangement joins TRBV6-2 or TRBV6-3 to TRBJ2-7, with 8 bases identical to TRBD2. CDR1 is MNHEY, CDR2 SVGEGT, per germline. The CDR3 has 17 residues. V lost 2 bases to trimming and J lost 2 bases; unmatched junction nucleotides: 11. The CDR3 nucleotides read TGTGCCAGCAGTTACCCAGCGGGGGCACCACCACCCTACGAGCAGTACTTC. Protein: CASSYPAGAPPPYEQYF.

The chain is built from TRBV11-3 and TRBJ2-2; no firm D call. This CDR3 has 16 amino acids. The V gene's germline CDR1 is SGHNT and CDR2 YENEEA. Trimming removed 3 bases from V and 0 bases from J, with 11 bases in between. The CDR3 spells CASSLSATPNTGELFF. The DNA for the CDR3 is TGTGCCAGCAGCTTGTCCGCCACCCCGAACACCGGGGAGCTGTTTTTT.

This clone was found once. The chain carries TRBV29-1 and TRBJ2-4, with 10 positions matching TRBD1. Germline V CDR1 and CDR2: SQVTM, ANQGSEA. This CDR3 has 15 residues. The V gene end was trimmed by 1 base and the J gene end by 4 bases; junction bases not matched to a gene: 4. The CDR3 reads CSVEAGDRGKNIQYF. The CDR3 coding sequence is TGCAGCGTTGAAGCCGGGGACAGGGGTAAAAACATTCAGTACTTC.

V and J are TRBV4-1 and TRBJ1-6, with 8 bases lining up with TRBD1. Germline V lookup: CDR1 MGHRA, CDR2 YSYEKL. This CDR3 region has 15 residues. V dropped 4 bases and J dropped 10; count of bases not matched to a gene: 9. The chain's CDR3 is CASSLIDRGGSPLHF. The CDR3 DNA follows: TGCGCCAGCAGCCTTATCGACAGGGGCGGGTCACCCCTCCACTTT.

The chain has TRBV15 and TRBJ2-3; 10 bases are a match to TRBD2. Trimming cost V 5 bases and J 4 bases; bases outside gene matches: 6. In germline, CDR1 is LNHNV, CDR2 YYDKDF (reference sequence). The CDR3 sequence is 15 residues long. CDR3 sequence reads: CATSPSGGPADTQYF. The CDR3 coding sequence is TGTGCCACCAGCCCTAGCGGGGGTCCCGCAGATACGCAGTATTTT.

In its sample, this clone was seen once. V gene TRBV2 combines with J gene TRBJ1-5, with unresolved D. V was trimmed by 7 bases and J by 1 base, leaving 8 bases between them. Germline V CDR1 and CDR2: SNHLY, FYNNEI. The CDR3 length is 13 residues. The CDR3 protein is CASTGGSNQPQHF. Written as DNA, the CDR3 is TGTGCCAGCACGGGAGGGAGCAATCAGCCCCAGCATTTT. Based on the CDR3 plus reference TRBV2 and TRBJ1-5, the full variable domain is EPEVTQTPSHQVTQMGQEVILRCVPISNHLYFYWYRQILGQKVEFLVSFYNNEISEKSEIFDDQFSVERPDGSNFTLKIRSTKLEDSAMYFCASTGGSNQPQHFGDGTRLSIL.

The chain couples TRBV24-1 to TRBJ2-2; TRBD1 matches at 11 bases. The CDR3 runs 16 residues. The germline CDR1 and CDR2 sequences are KGHDR and SFDVKD. After removal of 4 bases from V and 5 bases from J, the junction contained 5 bases not matched to a gene. This CDR3 reads CATSDRTGGGTGELFF. CDR3 bases: TGTGCCACCAGTGACCGGACAGGGGGCGGGACCGGGGAGCTGTTTTTT.

The chain employs TRBV19 and TRBJ1-1; D gene unclear. The germline V and J ends were trimmed by 2 bases and 1 base, with 5 bases remaining between them. The CDR3 spans 13 residues. From germline, CDR1 is LNHDA and CDR2 SQIVND (reference sequence). CDR3 residues: CASSIFWNTEAFF. As DNA, the CDR3 is TGTGCCAGTAGTATATTCTGGAACACTGAAGCTTTCTTT.

This clone was found a few times. This chain connects TRBV3-1 (or the pseudogene TRBV3-2) to TRBJ1-2; D is unclear. Trimming left V 5 bases short and J 2 bases short, with 12 bases between. The germline gives CDR1 LGHDT, CDR2 YNNKEL (reference sequence). The CDR3 has 14 residues. The CDR3 loop is CASSMGASNYGYTF. For the CDR3, the DNA is TGTGCCAGCAGCATGGGAGCCTCCAACTATGGCTACACCTTC.

The rearrangement joins TRBV9 to TRBJ2-7; D gene unclear. The V gene lost 0 bases and the J gene lost 0 bases, with 7 bases spanning the gap. Germline V gene sequence: CDR1 SGDLS, CDR2 YYNGEE. This CDR3 has 14 amino acids. DNA of the CDR3: TGTGCCAGCAGCGTAGGACCTTCCTCCTACGAGCAGTACTTC. Translating it yields CASSVGPSSYEQYF.

The chain recombines TRBV7-9 with TRBJ2-5, with D perhaps matching TRBD1 or TRBD2 (6 bases each). V lost 3 bases and J 2 bases, leaving 10 bases between the germline ends. Germline V lookup: CDR1 SEHNR, CDR2 FQNEAQ (reference sequence). The CDR3 length is 14 residues. The CDR3: CASSFGGGQETQYF. The CDR3 DNA reads as TGTGCCAGCAGCTTTGGAGGGGGGCAAGAGACCCAGTACTTC.

The chain carries TRBV10-3 and TRBJ1-5; D is perhaps TRBD1 (5 bases). Looked up from germline, CDR1 is ENHRY and CDR2 is SYGVKD. The V end was cut by 2 bases, the J end by 3 bases, with 8 bases between. The CDR3 has 14 amino acids. CDR3 nucleotide sequence: TGTGCCATCAGTGAGCAGGGTCCCAATCAGCCCCAGCATTTT. Translated: CAISEQGPNQPQHF.

This chain links TRBV6-5 with TRBJ1-4; the D gene is possibly TRBD1 (5 bases). CDR1 and CDR2 from the germline V gene are MNHEY and SVGAGI. V dropped 8 bases and J dropped 3 bases, with 10 bases sitting between them. The CDR3 totals 13 residues. The CDR3 region has the DNA TGTGCCAGCTATTCAGGGTCTAATGAAAAACTGTTTTTT. Amino acid sequence: CASYSGSNEKLFF.

The sample holds one count of this clone. The V gene is TRBV12-5, the J gene TRBJ2-5; TRBD1 agrees at 11 bases. This CDR3 contains 14 residues. Germline values: CDR1 LGHNT, CDR2 FRNRAP. J was trimmed by 0 bases and V by 9 bases; bases with no gene match: 3. DNA for the CDR3: TGTGCTAGCCGGGACAGGGGGTACCAAGAGACCCAGTACTTC. The encoded protein is CASRDRGYQETQYF.

The chain uses TRBV27 and TRBJ1-1; 8 nucleotides match TRBD1. The V gene end was trimmed by 4 bases and the J gene end by 6 bases; junction bases not matched to a gene: 10. CDR1 and CDR2 (germline): MNHEY, SMNVEV (reference sequence). The CDR3 has 15 residues. CDR3 region: CASSSSFQGAAEAFF. The CDR3 coding sequence is TGTGCCAGCAGTTCGAGCTTCCAGGGGGCCGCTGAAGCTTTCTTT.

This clone appeared once. V is TRBV6-1 and J is TRBJ1-4; no clear D. V was pared by 2 bases and J by 1 base, with 5 bases between. The CDR3 is 14 residues long. CDR1 MNHNS and CDR2 SASEGT come from the germline V gene. Written as DNA, the CDR3 is TGTGCCAGCAGTGAACGGAAAACTAATGAAAAACTGTTTTTT. Protein product: CASSERKTNEKLFF.

This chain joins TRBV19 and TRBJ1-1, with TRBD1 as a possible D gene (5 bases). The V gene's germline CDR1 is LNHDA and CDR2 SQIVND (reference sequence). The ends were cut back, 3 bases at V and 2 bases at J, with 13 bases in the middle. The CDR3 runs to 15 residues. The CDR3 loop reads CASSMAGTANTEAFF. CDR3 nucleotides: TGTGCCAGTAGTATGGCCGGGACGGCCAACACTGAAGCTTTCTTT.

The chain has TRBV7-8 and TRBJ1-2; D might be TRBD1 (5 bases). V lost 3 bases and J lost 6, with 14 bases in between. The CDR3 runs 14 residues. Germline V CDR1 and CDR2: SGHVS, FQNEAQ. The DNA for the CDR3 is TGTGCCAGCAGCTTTGCCCCCGCGACAGATGGCTACACCTTC. Amino acid sequence: CASSFAPATDGYTF.

This chain joins TRBV6-4 and TRBJ1-2; TRBD1 matches at 8 bases. Germline V gene lookup returns CDR1 MRHNA and CDR2 SNTAGT. This CDR3 contains 17 residues. V dropped 6 bases and J dropped 4; count of bases not matched to a gene: 16. Written as DNA, the CDR3 is TGTGCCAGCAGACGGGACAGGTGGTTCGGTCTTACCTATGGCTACACCTTC. It is translated as CASRRDRWFGLTYGYTF.